The source of this T cell receptor beta chain is a study of cytomegalovirus exposure and HLA in healthy donors. PCR primers comprised 60 Vbeta and 13 Jbeta primers. Data came from immunoSEQ multiplex PCR; TCRdb stores just in-frame clones and leaves some out. The sample records 40,000 to 45,000 clones, roughly 47% being singletons. J was trimmed by 2 bases and V by 3 bases; bases with no gene match: 9. The germline CDR1 and CDR2 sequences are KGHSH and LQKENI. The CDR3 is 16 residues long. Input material: PBMCs. The receptor's source is a human donor in good health. The chain couples TRBV18 to TRBJ2-7; 8 nucleotides line up with TRBD1. CDR3 coding DNA: TGTGCCAGCTCACCTGGAACGGGACAGGCTGCCTACGAGCAGTACTTC. Protein: CASSPGTGQAAYEQYF.